This TCR beta chain came from a study of tumor-infiltrating lymphocytes in oesophageal squamous cell carcinoma. Trimming removed 5 bases at V and 4 bases at J, with 11 bases between. This CDR3 has 13 residues. MiXCR, applied by TCRdb to the PCR reads, yields one record per CDR3 protein. The sample shows approximately 18,000 distinct CDR3 sequences, 40% to 55% of them seen only once. The TCR comes from a male donor with esophageal squamous cell carcinoma. The chain carries TRBV12-3 or TRBV12-4 and TRBJ2-5; no firm D call. The sequenced material came from esophageal tumor tissue. The CDR3: CASSLSRVETQYF. DNA of the CDR3: TGTGCCAGCAGTCTTAGTAGGGTAGAGACCCAGTACTTC.